This T cell receptor (beta chain) was captured by sequencing in a study of radiotherapy plus CTLA-4 blockade in lung cancer. The study's findings and limits: TCR clones of tumor origin grew in blood after radiotherapy plus ipilimumab. Increased serum interferon-beta after radiation also reportedly predicted response strongly.

The repertoire was sequenced with immunoSEQ multiplex PCR; TCRdb's copy has only in-frame clones and lacks some. The sample consists of around 110,000 clones, more than 80% of them appearing once. A remark on this clone: Antigen unknown.

CTLA-4 blockade with ipilimumab, together with focal radiation, was given to patients with chemo-refractory metastatic non-small-cell lung cancer. Per the germline V gene, CDR1 is ENHRY and CDR2 is SYGVKD. Trimming took off 1 base at V and 0 bases at J, with 10 bases between the two ends. This CDR3 is 16 amino acids long. V and J are TRBV10-3 and TRBJ1-3; perhaps TRBD1 as D (6 bases). This clonotype was sampled from a human donor with non-small cell lung cancer that progressed on radiotherapy plus ipilimumab. The sample consisted of peripheral blood, taken from a patient treated with radiotherapy plus ipilimumab. CDR3 DNA: TGTGCCATCAGTGAGTGGGGGCTATCCTCTGGAAACACCATATATTTT. It yields the protein CAISEWGLSSGNTIYF.